The 9 T cell receptor beta chains below all came from one sample that was sequenced in a study of cytomegalovirus exposure and HLA in healthy donors. TCRdb keeps only in-frame clones here, not all; method: immunoSEQ multiplex PCR. The table lists 150,000 to 200,000 clones, about 87% of them singletons, with roughly 1.3% in the top ten. The sample taken for sequencing was PBMCs. These receptors came from a woman aged 30 to 39 in good health and CMV-seronegative.

The chain employs TRBV7-6 and TRBJ2-2, with D tentatively TRBD2 (7 bases). The germline V gene encodes CDR1 SGHVS and CDR2 FNYEAQ. The CDR3 runs to 17 residues. Trimming cost V 5 bases and J 5 bases, with 21 bases left between them. CDR3 in amino acids: CASSPRGGGAITGELFF. The CDR3 nucleotides are TGTGCCAGCAGCCCCCGGGGAGGGGGAGCCATAACCGGGGAGCTGTTTTTT.

In its sample, this clone was seen once. The rearrangement uses TRBV7-6 and TRBJ1-5; 7 bases are shared with TRBD1. The CDR3 totals 14 residues. Germline V lookup: CDR1 SGHVS, CDR2 FNYEAQ. The V segment lost 3 bases and the J segment 3 bases; nucleotides outside the gene matches: 2. CDR3 sequence: CASSLRGPNQPQHF. Written as DNA, the CDR3 is TGTGCCAGCAGCTTGAGGGGGCCCAATCAGCCCCAGCATTTT.

The V and J genes are TRBV10-2 and TRBJ1-5; tentative D call: TRBD1 (5 bases). CDR1 WSHSY and CDR2 SAAADI come from the germline V gene. The CDR3 runs to 13 residues. V lost 7 bases to trimming and J lost 11 bases, with 18 bases between them. In nucleotides, the CDR3 is TGCGCCAGCACCCTGAGGAGGGGAGGGACCCAGCATTTT. Translating gives CASTLRRGGTQHF.

The rearrangement uses TRBV27 and TRBJ2-7; maybe TRBD2 (7 bases). V was clipped by 6 bases and J by 6 bases, with 18 bases between them. CDR1 and CDR2 (germline): MNHEY, SMNVEV (reference sequence). This CDR3 is 14 amino acids long. This chain's CDR3 is CASSPRGAPSEQYF. CDR3 coding DNA: TGTGCCAGCAGCCCACGGGGGGCGCCGAGCGAGCAGTACTTC.

The V and J genes are TRBV4-3 and TRBJ1-6, with D unclear. Germline V gene sequence: CDR1 LGHNA, CDR2 YSLEER. With 2 bases removed from V and 0 bases from J, the gap between germline ends came to 5 bases. The CDR3 spans 15 residues. The CDR3 region is CASSQQDSYNSPLHF. The DNA for the CDR3 is TGCGCCAGCAGCCAACAGGACTCCTATAATTCACCCCTCCACTTT.

V gene TRBV29-1 combines with J gene TRBJ2-3; D is uncertain. The CDR3 is 16 amino acids. Trimming cost V 6 bases and J 0 bases, with 19 bases left between them. Germline V gene data show CDR1 as SQVTM and CDR2 as ANQGSEA. CDR3 DNA sequence: TGCAGCGTCTGGCCTACAATGGGCGCCAGCACAGATACGCAGTATTTT. Protein: CSVWPTMGASTDTQYF.

This chain joins TRBV5-1 and TRBJ1-1, with no clear D. The CDR3 runs to 15 residues. V shed 0 bases and J shed 1 base, with 10 bases lying between them. Looked up from germline, CDR1 is SGHRS and CDR2 is YFSETQ. The CDR3 is CASSLVWEGNTEAFF. The CDR3 DNA is TGCGCCAGCAGCTTGGTGTGGGAGGGGAACACTGAAGCTTTCTTT. The full variable domain, in which reference TRBV5-1 and TRBJ1-1 provide the parts outside the CDR3, is KAGVTQTPRYLIKTRGQQVTLSCSPISGHRSVSWYQQTPGQGLQFLFEYFSETQRNKGNFPGRFSGRQFSNSRSEMNVSTLELGDSALYLCASSLVWEGNTEAFFGQGTRLTVV.

CDR3 protein: CASSQDGQINQPQHF. CDR3 in DNA: TGCGCCAGCAGCCAAGATGGACAGATTAATCAGCCCCAGCATTTT. V and J are TRBV4-3 and TRBJ1-5; D may be TRBD1 (6 bases). The CDR3 runs to 15 residues. The V gene's germline CDR1 is LGHNA and CDR2 YSLEER. V was pared by 0 bases and J by 4 bases, with 10 bases between.

V usage is TRBV5-1 and J usage is TRBJ1-1, with D possibly being TRBD1 (5 bases). Trimming stripped 0 bases from V and 5 bases from J, with 17 bases between. CDR3 size: 16 residues. CDR1 and CDR2 from the germline V gene are SGHRS and YFSETQ. The chain's CDR3 is CASSLGGGSAGTEAFF. In nucleotides, the CDR3 is TGCGCCAGCAGCTTGGGGGGCGGTTCTGCAGGGACTGAAGCTTTCTTT.